These 5 T cell receptor beta chains were sequenced from one sample in a study of T-cell memory formation after mild COVID-19. A single record per CDR3 protein comes from TCRdb applying MiXCR to the 5' RACE reads. The repertoire holds fewer than 650,000 distinct CDR3 sequences, with roughly 17% as singletons. The sequenced material came from PBMCs or a T cell subset sorted from them (not recorded which). The receptors shown here come from an adult woman who had mild COVID-19 (a few samples of this study predate the infection). Cell type and time point are not known.

CDR3 sequence reads: CASSFLGQPYEQYF. CDR3 nucleotide sequence: TGTGCCAGCAGCTTTTTGGGACAGCCCTACGAGCAGTACTTC. The rearrangement joins TRBV7-8 to TRBJ2-7, with 7 bases aligning to TRBD1. CDR3 length: 14 residues. The junction had 4 bases not matched to a gene; V was cut back by 3 bases and J by 2 bases. Germline CDR1 reads SGHVS; CDR2 reads FQNEAQ.

This clonotype came up a few times. The chain uses TRBV9 and TRBJ2-1; D remains unclear. Trimming removed 0 bases at V and 5 bases at J, with 18 bases between. CDR3 length: 17 residues. Germline CDR1 SGDLS, CDR2 YYNGEE. The CDR3 reads CASSVEGDIPPDNEQFF. For the CDR3, the DNA is TGTGCCAGCAGCGTAGAGGGTGACATCCCTCCGGACAATGAGCAGTTCTTC.

This clonotype appeared a few times. The chain is built from TRBV15 and TRBJ2-5; TRBD2 matches at 8 bases. Germline CDR1 and CDR2: LNHNV and YYDKDF (reference sequence). J lost 7 bases, V lost 0 bases, and 10 bases had no gene match. CDR3 length: 16 amino acids. CDR3 sequence: CATSRDFAGGLRTQYF. The CDR3 nucleotides are TGTGCCACCAGCAGAGATTTTGCGGGAGGTCTCCGGACCCAGTACTTC.

This clonotype was seen more than once but under ten times. The chain recombines TRBV24-1 with TRBJ2-1, with 8 nucleotides matching TRBD2. V lost 3 bases to trimming and J lost 3 bases; unmatched junction nucleotides: 9. This CDR3 spans 17 amino acids. Looked up from germline, CDR1 is KGHDR and CDR2 is SFDVKD. CDR3 bases: TGTGCCACCAGTGATCCACAAGCGGGGGCCATCTACAATGAGCAGTTCTTC. Residues: CATSDPQAGAIYNEQFF.

In its sample, this clonotype was seen a few times. V usage is TRBV12-3 or TRBV12-4 and J usage is TRBJ2-1; possible D gene TRBD2, 7 bases. Trimming removed 6 bases at V and 4 bases at J, with 16 bases between. This CDR3 region has 15 residues. The CDR3 nucleotides are TGTGCCAGCAGCCTAGGGGGGGCAGGGTACAATGAGCAGTTCTTC. This translates into CASSLGGAGYNEQFF.